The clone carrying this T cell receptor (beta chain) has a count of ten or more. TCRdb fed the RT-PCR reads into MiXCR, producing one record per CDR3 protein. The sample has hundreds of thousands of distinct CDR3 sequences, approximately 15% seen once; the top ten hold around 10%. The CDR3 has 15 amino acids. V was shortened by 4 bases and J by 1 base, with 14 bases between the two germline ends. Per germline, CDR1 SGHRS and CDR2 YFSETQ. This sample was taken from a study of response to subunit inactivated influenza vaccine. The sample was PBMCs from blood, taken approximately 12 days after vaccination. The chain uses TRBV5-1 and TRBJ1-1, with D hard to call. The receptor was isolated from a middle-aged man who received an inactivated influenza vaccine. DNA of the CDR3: TGCGCCAGCAGCAGGGCCCTTACAGCGAACACTGAAGCTTTCTTT. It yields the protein CASSRALTANTEAFF.